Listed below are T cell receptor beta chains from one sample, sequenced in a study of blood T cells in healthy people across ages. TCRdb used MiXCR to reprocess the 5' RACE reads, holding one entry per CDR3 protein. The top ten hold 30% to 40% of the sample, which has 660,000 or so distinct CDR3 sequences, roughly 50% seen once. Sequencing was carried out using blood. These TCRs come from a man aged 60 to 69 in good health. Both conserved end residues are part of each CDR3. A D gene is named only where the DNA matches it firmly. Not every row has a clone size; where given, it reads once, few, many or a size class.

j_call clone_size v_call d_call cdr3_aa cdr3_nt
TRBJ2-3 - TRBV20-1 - CSARGPRDPDTQYF TGCAGTGCTAGAGGACCCAGGGACCCAGATACGCAGTATTTT
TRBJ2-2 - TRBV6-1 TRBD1 CASSRTGSTGELFF TGTGCCAGCTCCCGGACAGGGAGCACCGGGGAGCTGTTTTTT
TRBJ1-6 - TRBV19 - CASKLGTRSSTALHF TGTGCCAGTAAGTTGGGGACAAGGTCGTCTACGGCCCTCCACTTT
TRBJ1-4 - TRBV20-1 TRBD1 CSAGTGGWEEKLFF TGCAGTGCAGGGACAGGGGGCTGGGAAGAAAAACTGTTTTTT
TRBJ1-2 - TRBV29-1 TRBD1 CSARTGGYDGYTF TGCAGCGCTAGGACAGGGGGCTACGATGGCTACACCTTC
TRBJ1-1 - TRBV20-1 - CSAQRGGRNTEAFF TGCAGTGCCCAGCGGGGGGGTCGGAACACTGAAGCTTTCTTT
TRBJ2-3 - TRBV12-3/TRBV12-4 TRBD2 CASRVGLGGVDTQYF TGTGCCAGCAGAGTAGGGCTTGGGGGGGTAGATACGCAGTATTTT
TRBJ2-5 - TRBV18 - CASSPPGDRVHQTQYF TGTGCCAGCTCACCACCCGGGGATCGGGTCCACCAGACCCAGTACTTC
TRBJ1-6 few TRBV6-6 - CASRPTEGSPLHF TGTGCCAGCAGACCTACAGAGGGTTCACCCCTCCACTTT
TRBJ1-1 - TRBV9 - CASSVRSFQNTEAFF TGTGCCAGCAGCGTAAGGAGTTTCCAGAACACTGAAGCTTTCTTT
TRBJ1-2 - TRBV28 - CASSPLLGTFYGYTF TGTGCCAGCAGTCCCCTTTTGGGTACTTTCTATGGCTACACCTTC